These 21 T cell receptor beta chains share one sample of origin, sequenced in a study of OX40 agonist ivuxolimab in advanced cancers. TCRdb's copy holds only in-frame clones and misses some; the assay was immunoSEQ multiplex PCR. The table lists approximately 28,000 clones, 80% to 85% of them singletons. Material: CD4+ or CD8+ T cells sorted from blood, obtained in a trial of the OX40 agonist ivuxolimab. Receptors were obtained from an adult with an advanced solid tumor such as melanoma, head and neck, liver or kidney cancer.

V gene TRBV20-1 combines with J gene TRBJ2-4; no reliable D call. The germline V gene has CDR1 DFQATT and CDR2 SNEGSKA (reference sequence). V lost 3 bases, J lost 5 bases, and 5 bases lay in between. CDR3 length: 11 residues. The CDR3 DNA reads TGCAGTGCTAGGCGTGAAAACATTCAGTACTTC. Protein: CSARRENIQYF.

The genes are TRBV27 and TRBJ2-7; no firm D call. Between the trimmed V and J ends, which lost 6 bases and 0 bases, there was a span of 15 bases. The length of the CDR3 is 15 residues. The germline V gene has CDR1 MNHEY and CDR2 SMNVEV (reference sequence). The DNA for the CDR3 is TGTGCCAGCAGCCAATGGACGGCTAGCTCCTACGAGCAGTACTTC. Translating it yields CASSQWTASSYEQYF.

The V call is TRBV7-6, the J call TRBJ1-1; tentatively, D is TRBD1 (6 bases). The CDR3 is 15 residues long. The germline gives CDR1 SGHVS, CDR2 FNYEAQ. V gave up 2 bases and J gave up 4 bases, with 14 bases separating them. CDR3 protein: CASSLSQGWITEAFF. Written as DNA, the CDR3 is TGTGCCAGCAGCTTATCACAGGGATGGATCACTGAAGCTTTCTTT. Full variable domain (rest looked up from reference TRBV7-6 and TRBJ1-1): GAGVSQSPRYKVTKRGQDVALRCDPISGHVSLYWYRQALGQGPEFLTYFNYEAQQDKSGLPNDRFSAERPEGSISTLTIQRTEQRDSAMYRCASSLSQGWITEAFFGQGTRLTVV.

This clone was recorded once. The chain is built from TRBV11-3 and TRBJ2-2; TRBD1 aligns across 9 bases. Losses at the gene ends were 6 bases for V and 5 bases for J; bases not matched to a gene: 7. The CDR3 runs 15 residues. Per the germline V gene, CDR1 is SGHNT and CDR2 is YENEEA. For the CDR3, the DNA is TGTGCCAGCAGTACGTGGGACAGGGATACCGGGGAGCTGTTTTTT. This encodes CASSTWDRDTGELFF.

This CDR3 is CASSVAPGSSYEQYF. CDR3 DNA: TGTGCCAGCAGCGTAGCACCAGGGAGCTCCTACGAGCAGTACTTC. V is TRBV9 and J is TRBJ2-7; D possibly matches TRBD1 or TRBD2 (5 bases each). V was pared by 0 bases and J by 0 bases, with 10 bases between. This CDR3 spans 15 amino acids. Germline CDR1 reads SGDLS; CDR2 reads YYNGEE.

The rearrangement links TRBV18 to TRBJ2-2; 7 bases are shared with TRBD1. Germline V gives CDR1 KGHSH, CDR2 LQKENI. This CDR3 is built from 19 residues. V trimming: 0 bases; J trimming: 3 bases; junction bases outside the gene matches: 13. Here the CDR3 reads CASSPPETGPSPDTGELFF. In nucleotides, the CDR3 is TGTGCCAGCTCACCACCGGAGACAGGGCCATCTCCTGACACCGGGGAGCTGTTTTTT.

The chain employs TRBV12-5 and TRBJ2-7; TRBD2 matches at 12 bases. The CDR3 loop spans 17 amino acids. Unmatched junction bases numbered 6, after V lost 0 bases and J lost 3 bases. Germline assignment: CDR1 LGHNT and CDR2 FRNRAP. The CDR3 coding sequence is TGTGCTAGTGGTTTGGTAAAACTAGCGGGAGGCTTCTACGAGCAGTACTTC. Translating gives CASGLVKLAGGFYEQYF.

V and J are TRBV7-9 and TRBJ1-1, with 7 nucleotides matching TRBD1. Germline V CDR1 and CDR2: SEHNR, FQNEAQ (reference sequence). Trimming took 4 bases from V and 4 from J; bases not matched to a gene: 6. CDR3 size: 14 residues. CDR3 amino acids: CASSSTGYGTEAFF. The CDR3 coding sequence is TGTGCCAGCAGCTCGACAGGGTATGGCACTGAAGCTTTCTTT.

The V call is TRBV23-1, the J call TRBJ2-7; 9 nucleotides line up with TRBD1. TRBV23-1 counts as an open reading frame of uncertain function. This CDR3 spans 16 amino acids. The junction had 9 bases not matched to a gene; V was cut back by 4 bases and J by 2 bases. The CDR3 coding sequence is TGCGCCAGCAGTCCTAAACGGACAGGGGATGCCTACGAGCAGTACTTC. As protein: CASSPKRTGDAYEQYF.

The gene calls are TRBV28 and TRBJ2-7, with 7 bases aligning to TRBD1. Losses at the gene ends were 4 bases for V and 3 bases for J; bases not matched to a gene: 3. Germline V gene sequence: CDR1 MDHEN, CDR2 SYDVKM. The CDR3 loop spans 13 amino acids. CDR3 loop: CASSSGQIYEQYF. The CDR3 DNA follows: TGTGCCAGCAGTTCGGGACAGATCTACGAGCAGTACTTC.

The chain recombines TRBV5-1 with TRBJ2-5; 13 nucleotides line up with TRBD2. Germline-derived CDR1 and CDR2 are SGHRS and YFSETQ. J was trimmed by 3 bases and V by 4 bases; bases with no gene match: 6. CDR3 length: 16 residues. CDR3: CASSTPGTSGEETQYF. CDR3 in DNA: TGCGCCAGCAGCACACCCGGGACTAGCGGGGAAGAGACCCAGTACTTC.

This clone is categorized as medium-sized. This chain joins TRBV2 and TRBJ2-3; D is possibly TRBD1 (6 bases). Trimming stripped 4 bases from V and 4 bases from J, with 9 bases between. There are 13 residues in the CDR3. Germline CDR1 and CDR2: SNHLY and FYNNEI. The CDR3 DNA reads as TGTGCCAGCAGTGGGCCAGGGGCAGATACGCAGTATTTT. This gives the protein CASSGPGADTQYF.

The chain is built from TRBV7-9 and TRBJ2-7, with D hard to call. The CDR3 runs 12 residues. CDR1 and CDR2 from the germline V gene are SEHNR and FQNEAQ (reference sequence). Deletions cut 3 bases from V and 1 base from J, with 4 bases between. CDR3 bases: TGTGCCAGCAGCTTCGATTCCTACGAGCAGTACTTC. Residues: CASSFDSYEQYF.

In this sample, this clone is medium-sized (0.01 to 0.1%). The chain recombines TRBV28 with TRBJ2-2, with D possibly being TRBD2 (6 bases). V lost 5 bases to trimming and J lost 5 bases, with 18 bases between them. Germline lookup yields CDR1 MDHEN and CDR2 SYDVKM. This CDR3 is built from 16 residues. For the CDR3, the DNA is TGTGCCAGCAGTCCAAGGAGAAGGGCGGGAACCGGGGAGCTGTTTTTT. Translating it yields CASSPRRRAGTGELFF.

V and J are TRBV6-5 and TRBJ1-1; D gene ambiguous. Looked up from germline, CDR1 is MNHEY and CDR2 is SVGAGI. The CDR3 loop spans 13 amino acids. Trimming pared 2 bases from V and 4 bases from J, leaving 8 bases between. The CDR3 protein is CASSYGGGTEAFF. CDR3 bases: TGTGCCAGCAGTTACGGAGGAGGCACTGAAGCTTTCTTT.

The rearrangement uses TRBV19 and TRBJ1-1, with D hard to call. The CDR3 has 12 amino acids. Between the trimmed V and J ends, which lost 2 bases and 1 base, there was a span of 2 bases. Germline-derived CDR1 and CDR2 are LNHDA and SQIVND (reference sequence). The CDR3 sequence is CASSIPNTEAFF. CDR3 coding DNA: TGTGCCAGTAGTATACCGAACACTGAAGCTTTCTTT.

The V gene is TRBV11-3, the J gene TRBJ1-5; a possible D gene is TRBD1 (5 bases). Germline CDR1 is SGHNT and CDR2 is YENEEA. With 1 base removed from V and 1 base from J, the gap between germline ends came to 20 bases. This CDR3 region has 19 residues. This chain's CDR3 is CASSLAVAQGRESNQPQHF. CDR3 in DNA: TGTGCCAGCAGCTTAGCAGTCGCCCAGGGCCGTGAAAGCAATCAGCCCCAGCATTTT. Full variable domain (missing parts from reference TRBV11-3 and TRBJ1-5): EAGVVQSPRYKIIEKKQPVAFWCNPISGHNTLYWYLQNLGQGPELLIRYENEEAVDDSQLPKDRFSAERLKGVDSTLKIQPAELGDSAVYLCASSLAVAQGRESNQPQHFGDGTRLSIL.

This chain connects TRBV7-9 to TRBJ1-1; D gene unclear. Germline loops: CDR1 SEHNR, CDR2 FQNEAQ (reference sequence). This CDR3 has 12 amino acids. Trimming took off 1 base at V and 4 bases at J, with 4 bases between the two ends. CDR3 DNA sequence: TGTGCCAGCAGCTTAGGGGCCACTGAAGCTTTCTTT. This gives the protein CASSLGATEAFF.

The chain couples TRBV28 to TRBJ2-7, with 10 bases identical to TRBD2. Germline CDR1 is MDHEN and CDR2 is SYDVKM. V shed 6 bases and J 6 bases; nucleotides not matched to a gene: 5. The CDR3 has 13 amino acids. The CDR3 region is CASRSGGASEQYF. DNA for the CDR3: TGTGCCAGCAGGAGCGGGGGGGCCTCCGAGCAGTACTTC. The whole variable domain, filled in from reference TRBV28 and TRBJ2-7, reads DVKVTQSSRYLVKRTGEKVFLECVQDMDHENMFWYRQDPGLGLRLIYFSYDVKMKEKGDIPEGYSVSREKKERFSLILESASTNQTSMYLCASRSGGASEQYFGPGTRLTVT.

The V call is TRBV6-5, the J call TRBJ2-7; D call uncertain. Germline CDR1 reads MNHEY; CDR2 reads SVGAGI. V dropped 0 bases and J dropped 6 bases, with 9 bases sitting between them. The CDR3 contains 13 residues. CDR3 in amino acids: CASSYSILAEQYF. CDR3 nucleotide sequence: TGTGCCAGCAGTTACTCGATTCTGGCCGAGCAGTACTTC.

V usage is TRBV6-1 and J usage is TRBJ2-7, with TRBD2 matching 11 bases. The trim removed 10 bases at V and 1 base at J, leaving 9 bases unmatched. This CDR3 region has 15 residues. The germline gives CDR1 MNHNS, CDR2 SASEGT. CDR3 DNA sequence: TGTGCCACCTGGACGGGGACTAGCGGTTCCTACGAGCAGTACTTC. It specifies CATWTGTSGSYEQYF.